This T cell receptor (beta chain) was recorded in a study of cytomegalovirus exposure and HLA in healthy donors. Study-wide points: Most observed TCR sequences were rare, whereas some public TCRs were detected in many donors. Reportedly, cytomegalovirus status was diagnosed with high sensitivity and specificity. Most TCR beta V segments were productive about 87% or about 30% of the time in an earlier analysis. Further analysis, carried out later, found HLA-associated TCR beta chains more clonally expanded than equally common other chains.

Vbeta (60) and Jbeta (13) primers were used in the PCR. Generated by immunoSEQ multiplex PCR, the TCRdb table keeps only in-frame clones and is missing some. The table includes around 200,000 clones, more than 65% detected once. Worth noting for this clone: Its target is not known.

The receptor comes from a girl aged 2-10 years in good health and CMV-seropositive. The sample comprised PBMCs.

The CDR3 sequence: CASSDQTVKAGELFF. Written as DNA, the CDR3 is TGTGCCAGCAGTGACCAAACAGTTAAGGCCGGGGAGCTGTTTTTT. J is TRBJ2-2 and V is TRBV2; D is undetermined. The germline CDR1 and CDR2 sequences are SNHLY and FYNNEI. The length of the CDR3 is 15 residues. The V and J ends lost 3 bases and 6 bases respectively, with 14 bases between them.